The rows below give T cell receptor beta chains drawn from one sample of a study of CD8+CD57+ T cells in acquired aplastic anemia. TCRdb used MiXCR to reprocess the reads, holding one entry per CDR3 protein. Among about 110,000 distinct CDR3 sequences listed, under 60% were seen once. Sequencing input: sorted CD4+, CD8+, or CD8+CD57+ T cells (not recorded which) from PBMCs. Source of these receptors: a human donor in good health, serving as a control. Each CDR3 is given with its conserved first and last residue. The size of a clone is reported for some rows only, either as once, few or many, or as a class for expanded clones.

v_gene: TRBV15
j_gene: TRBJ1-6
abundance: NA
CDR3aa: CATRAGKVRNSPLHF

v_gene: TRBV29-1
j_gene: TRBJ2-5
abundance: many
CDR3aa: CSVEGEGQRYQETQYF

v_gene: TRBV19
j_gene: TRBJ2-7
abundance: once
CDR3aa: CASSMRDSSYEQYF

v_gene: TRBV20-1
j_gene: TRBJ1-4
abundance: NA
CDR3aa: CSAGGQGSEKLFF

v_gene: TRBV29-1
j_gene: TRBJ1-1
abundance: NA
CDR3aa: CSAGAGWGMNTEAFF

v_gene: TRBV19
j_gene: TRBJ2-6
abundance: many
CDR3aa: CASSMGTGANVLTF

v_gene: TRBV12-3/TRBV12-4
j_gene: TRBJ2-7
abundance: many
CDR3aa: CASSLGDTYEQYF

v_gene: TRBV29-1
j_gene: TRBJ2-7
abundance: NA
CDR3aa: CSVPDRGYEQYF

v_gene: TRBV11-1
j_gene: TRBJ2-5
abundance: NA
CDR3aa: CASSLVLRAGGQEETQYF

v_gene: TRBV6-5
j_gene: TRBJ1-1
abundance: NA
CDR3aa: CASSYGQVTNTEAFF

v_gene: TRBV10-3
j_gene: TRBJ2-3
abundance: NA
CDR3aa: CAISGTSGESTDTQYF

v_gene: TRBV19
j_gene: TRBJ1-3
abundance: NA
CDR3aa: CASQSGRGPGNTIYF

v_gene: TRBV10-3
j_gene: TRBJ2-1
abundance: NA
CDR3aa: CAISETSGGADSYNEQFF

v_gene: TRBV7-8
j_gene: TRBJ2-7
abundance: many
CDR3aa: CASSLGEVTYEQYF

v_gene: TRBV5-1
j_gene: TRBJ2-7
abundance: many
CDR3aa: CASSLGPGQGVEQYF

v_gene: TRBV19
j_gene: TRBJ2-3
abundance: NA
CDR3aa: CASSSRGGTDTQYF

v_gene: TRBV9
j_gene: TRBJ2-7
abundance: NA
CDR3aa: CASSGQGVNYEQYF